This passage covers 20 T cell receptor beta chains from one sample sequenced in a study of blood T cell repertoires in COVID-19. This table comes from immunoSEQ multiplex PCR, and its TCRdb copy is limited to in-frame clones, with some not included. This sample has 160,000 or so clones, with roughly 80% found just once. Sequencing used peripheral blood. These receptors were taken from a woman in her sixties or seventies with acute or convalescent COVID-19.

This clone was seen a few times. At one end, the junction sequence differs from germline, possibly due to a read error. The chain employs TRBV5-5 and TRBJ1-6; D is possibly TRBD1 (5 bases). The CDR3 length is 15 residues. Germline-derived CDR1 and CDR2 are SGHKS and YYEKEE (reference sequence). Here the CDR3 DNA reads TGTGCCAGCGGCTTGAGCCGGGGGGGGAATTCACCCCTCCACTTT. This sequence encodes CASGLSRGGNSPLHF.

The V and J genes are TRBV6-2 or TRBV6-3 and TRBJ2-6; 8 bases align to TRBD1. The V gene's germline CDR1 is MNHEY and CDR2 SVGEGT. V gave up 5 bases and J gave up 0 bases; unmatched junction bases: 9. CDR3 length: 18 amino acids. The CDR3 bases are TGTGCCAGCAGTGGACCGGGACAGGTCACCTCTGGGGCCAACGTCCTGACTTTC. Protein sequence: CASSGPGQVTSGANVLTF.

This clone turned up a few times. The chain recombines TRBV2 with TRBJ2-7; D is undetermined. The V gene lost 3 bases and the J gene lost 3 bases, with 9 bases spanning the gap. Per the germline V gene, CDR1 is SNHLY and CDR2 is FYNNEI. This CDR3 region has 13 residues. In DNA, the CDR3 is TGTGCCAGCAGTGATTTTGGCGGCTACGAGCAGTACTTC. Amino acids: CASSDFGGYEQYF.

The chain joins TRBV7-9 to TRBJ2-3, with TRBD2 identical over 11 bases. Per germline, CDR1 SEHNR and CDR2 FQNEAQ (reference sequence). V was pared by 7 bases and J by 3 bases, with 12 bases of the junction left unmatched. The CDR3 covers 17 residues. The CDR3 loop reads CASTRLAGSGGTDTQYF. The CDR3 nucleotides read TGTGCCAGCACCAGACTAGCGGGGTCAGGGGGTACAGATACGCAGTATTTT.

This rearrangement joins TRBV28 to TRBJ2-7; TRBD1 is a possible D gene (6 bases). The CDR3 loop spans 14 amino acids. Germline V gene lookup returns CDR1 MDHEN and CDR2 SYDVKM. V gave up 8 bases and J gave up 6 bases, with 20 bases separating them. Here the CDR3 reads CASSPYGGLIEQYF. The CDR3, as DNA: TGTGCCAGCTCACCCTATGGGGGCCTCATCGAGCAGTACTTC.

This chain connects TRBV9 to TRBJ1-5; possible D gene TRBD1, 6 bases. The CDR3 is 15 amino acids. In germline, CDR1 is SGDLS, CDR2 YYNGEE. V was trimmed by 4 bases and J by 6 bases, leaving 17 bases between them. DNA for the CDR3: TGTGCCAGCAGCCCAGGTTTGACAGGCACTCAGCCCCAGCATTTT. This codes for CASSPGLTGTQPQHF.

The chain couples TRBV5-1 to TRBJ2-2; D remains ambiguous. The CDR3 is 15 amino acids. Deletions cut 1 base from V and 4 bases from J, with 11 bases between. CDR1 SGHRS and CDR2 YFSETQ come from the germline V gene. DNA for the CDR3: TGCGCCAGCAGCTTGTTGGGTCCGGGCACCGGGGAGCTGTTTTTT. Translation gives CASSLLGPGTGELFF.

The table lists this clone with a count of one. This chain links TRBV5-1 with TRBJ1-1; D ambiguous. Looked up from germline, CDR1 is SGHRS and CDR2 is YFSETQ. Trimming left V 1 base short and J 2 bases short, with 9 bases between. This CDR3 comprises 14 residues. This CDR3 reads CASSLLWYNTEAFF. The CDR3 DNA follows: TGCGCCAGCAGCTTGCTATGGTATAACACTGAAGCTTTCTTT.

The chain joins TRBV6-5 to TRBJ1-4, with 7 bases fitting TRBD1. V gave up 0 bases and J gave up 5 bases; unmatched junction bases: 3. The germline V gene encodes CDR1 MNHEY and CDR2 SVGAGI. This CDR3 contains 15 residues. CDR3 sequence: CASSYSGRGNEKLFF. Here the CDR3 DNA reads TGTGCCAGCAGTTACTCCGGCAGGGGGAATGAAAAACTGTTTTTT.

This rearrangement joins TRBV7-2 to TRBJ2-7; D is possibly TRBD1 (6 bases). Germline V gene data show CDR1 as SGHTA and CDR2 as FQGNSA. The CDR3 runs 15 residues. Trimming left V 4 bases short and J 4 bases short, with 17 bases between. The CDR3 region has the DNA TGTGCCAGCAGCTCACAGGGCGGTGTTACGTACGAGCAGTACTTC. Amino acids: CASSSQGGVTYEQYF.

This clone was observed a few times. This chain joins TRBV28 and TRBJ2-7; D is uncertain. V lost 5 bases and J 0 bases, leaving 8 bases between the germline ends. This CDR3 comprises 13 residues. Germline CDR1 is MDHEN and CDR2 is SYDVKM. CDR3 sequence: CASSPPSSYEQYF. Written as DNA, the CDR3 is TGTGCCAGCAGTCCCCCCAGCTCCTACGAGCAGTACTTC.

V usage is TRBV6-6 and J usage is TRBJ1-6; TRBD1 matches 7 bases. Germline V gene data show CDR1 as MNHNY and CDR2 as SVGAGI (reference sequence). The trim removed 6 bases at V and 7 bases at J, leaving 6 bases unmatched. The CDR3 totals 14 residues. The CDR3 DNA reads TGTGCCAGCAGAGCTAGACAGGGCAATTCACCCCTCCACTTT. Translating it yields CASRARQGNSPLHF.

V and J are TRBV7-6 and TRBJ1-5, with D perhaps matching TRBD1 (6 bases). V dropped 1 base and J dropped 6 bases, with 13 bases sitting between them. CDR3 length equals 15 residues. Germline assignment: CDR1 SGHVS and CDR2 FNYEAQ. CDR3 protein: CASSLGVQGIQPQHF. The DNA for the CDR3 is TGTGCCAGCAGCTTAGGAGTACAGGGAATTCAGCCCCAGCATTTT.

The chain has TRBV15 and TRBJ2-1; 12 bases align to TRBD2. The CDR3 is made up of 18 amino acids. Trimming took 0 bases from V and 6 from J; bases not matched to a gene: 9. Germline CDR1 and CDR2: LNHNV and YYDKDF (reference sequence). The CDR3 DNA sequence: TGTGCCACCAGCAGAGATCGTACCCCGACTAGCGGGGGCAATGAGCAGTTCTTC. Protein product: CATSRDRTPTSGGNEQFF. Together with reference TRBV15 and TRBJ2-1, the CDR3 gives the full variable domain: DAMVIQNPRYQVTQFGKPVTLSCSQTLNHNVMYWYQQKSSQAPKLLFHYYDKDFNNEADTPDNFQSRRPNTSFCFLDIRSPGLGDTAMYLCATSRDRTPTSGGNEQFFGPGTRLTVL.

Only a few counts were recorded for this clone. The CDR3 reads CASSQEAGGLNTGELFF. DNA for the CDR3: TGTGCCAGCAGCCAAGAGGCGGGAGGGCTGAACACCGGGGAGCTGTTTTTT. The gene calls are TRBV3-1 (or the pseudogene TRBV3-2) and TRBJ2-2; 9 bases map to TRBD2. V dropped 0 bases and J dropped 1; count of bases not matched to a gene: 3. Germline V gene lookup returns CDR1 LGHDT and CDR2 YNNKEL (reference sequence). The CDR3 runs to 17 residues.

This sequence joins TRBV7-2 and TRBJ2-1; unclear D gene. Per the germline V gene, CDR1 is SGHTA and CDR2 is FQGNSA. This CDR3 has 14 amino acids. V was shortened by 1 base and J by 7 bases, with 11 bases between the two germline ends. The CDR3 protein is CASSLGPPRNEQFF. Written as DNA, the CDR3 is TGTGCCAGCAGCTTAGGGCCCCCTAGGAATGAGCAGTTCTTC.

The sample holds one count of this clone. V is TRBV11-2 and J is TRBJ1-1, with 7 bases lining up with TRBD1. CDR3 size: 15 residues. Trimming removed 1 base from V and 5 bases from J; junction bases left unmatched: 7. Germline V lookup: CDR1 SGHAT, CDR2 FQNNGV. CDR3 residues: CASSLGVAGGTEAFF. The CDR3 region has the DNA TGTGCCAGCAGCTTAGGGGTGGCAGGGGGGACTGAAGCTTTCTTT.

The chain recombines TRBV12-5 with TRBJ2-1; 11 positions agree with TRBD2. After removal of 6 bases from V and 3 bases from J, the junction contained 7 bases not matched to a gene. Germline V lookup: CDR1 LGHNT, CDR2 FRNRAP. CDR3 length: 16 amino acids. CDR3 coding DNA: TGTGCTAGTGGCCCCCCTCTAGCGGGGGGCTACAATGAGCAGTTCTTC. Translated, it gives CASGPPLAGGYNEQFF.

The chain has TRBV5-1 and TRBJ2-5; 9 bases agree with TRBD2. The junction had 3 bases not matched to a gene; V was cut back by 4 bases and J by 2 bases. Germline loops: CDR1 SGHRS, CDR2 YFSETQ. The CDR3 spans 14 residues. The CDR3 DNA sequence: TGCGCCAGCAGCATGACTAGCGGTCAAGAGACCCAGTACTTC. Its protein product is CASSMTSGQETQYF. The full variable domain, its missing parts supplied by reference TRBV5-1 and TRBJ2-5, is KAGVTQTPRYLIKTRGQQVTLSCSPISGHRSVSWYQQTPGQGLQFLFEYFSETQRNKGNFPGRFSGRQFSNSRSEMNVSTLELGDSALYLCASSMTSGQETQYFGPGTRLLVL.

J is TRBJ2-1 and V is TRBV10-2, with D tentatively TRBD1 (5 bases). Germline V gene data show CDR1 as WSHSY and CDR2 as SAAADI. V was cut by 5 bases and J by 2 bases, with 19 bases left in between. CDR3 length: 17 residues. For the CDR3, the DNA is TGCGCCAGCAGTCCCTCCAGACAGCTAATAACCTACAATGAGCAGTTCTTC. Translating it yields CASSPSRQLITYNEQFF.